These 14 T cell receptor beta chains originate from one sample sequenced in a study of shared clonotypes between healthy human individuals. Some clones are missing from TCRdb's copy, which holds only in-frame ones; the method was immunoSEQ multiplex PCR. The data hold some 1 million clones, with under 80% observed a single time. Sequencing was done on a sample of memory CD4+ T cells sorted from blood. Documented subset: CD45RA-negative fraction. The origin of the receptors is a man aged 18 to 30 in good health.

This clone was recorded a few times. The CDR3 protein is CASMGQGIDSGNTIYF. Written as DNA, the CDR3 is TGTGCCAGTATGGGACAGGGAATCGACTCTGGAAACACCATATATTTT. V gene TRBV19 combines with J gene TRBJ1-3; TRBD1 matches at 9 bases. CDR1 and CDR2 (germline): LNHDA, SQIVND (reference sequence). V lost 7 bases to trimming and J lost 0 bases; unmatched junction nucleotides: 7. CDR3 length: 16 residues.

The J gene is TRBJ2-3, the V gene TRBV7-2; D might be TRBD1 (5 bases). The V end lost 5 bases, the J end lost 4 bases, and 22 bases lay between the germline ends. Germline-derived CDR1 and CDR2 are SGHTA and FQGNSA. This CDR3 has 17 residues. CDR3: CASSPGHRIGRPDTQYF. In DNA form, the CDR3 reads TGTGCCAGCAGCCCAGGGCACCGGATAGGCCGCCCAGATACGCAGTATTTT.

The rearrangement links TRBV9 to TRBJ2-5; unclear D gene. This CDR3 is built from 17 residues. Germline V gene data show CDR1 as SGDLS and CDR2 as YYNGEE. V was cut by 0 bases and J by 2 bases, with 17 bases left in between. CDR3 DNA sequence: TGTGCCAGCAGCGTAGCTACTGAAGGTGTGGGGCAAGAGACCCAGTACTTC. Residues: CASSVATEGVGQETQYF.

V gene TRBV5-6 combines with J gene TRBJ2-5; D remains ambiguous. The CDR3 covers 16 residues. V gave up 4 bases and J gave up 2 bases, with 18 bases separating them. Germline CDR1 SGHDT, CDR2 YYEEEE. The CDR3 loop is CASSVPSEPRQETQYF. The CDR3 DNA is TGTGCCAGCAGCGTCCCATCGGAACCGAGGCAAGAGACCCAGTACTTC.

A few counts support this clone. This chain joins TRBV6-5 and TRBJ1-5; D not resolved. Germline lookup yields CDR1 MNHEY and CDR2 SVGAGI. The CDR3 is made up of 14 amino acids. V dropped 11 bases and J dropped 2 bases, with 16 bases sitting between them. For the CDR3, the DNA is TGTGCCTCCACTGCGGCATTCGGCAATCAGCCCCAGCATTTT. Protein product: CASTAAFGNQPQHF.

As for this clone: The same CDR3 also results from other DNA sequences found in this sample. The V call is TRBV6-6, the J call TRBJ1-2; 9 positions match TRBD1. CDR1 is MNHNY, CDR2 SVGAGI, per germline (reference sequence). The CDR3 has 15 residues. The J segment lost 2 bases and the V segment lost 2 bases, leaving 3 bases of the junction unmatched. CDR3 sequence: CASSYPQGANYGYTF. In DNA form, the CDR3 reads TGTGCCAGCAGTTACCCACAGGGGGCAAACTATGGCTACACCTTC.

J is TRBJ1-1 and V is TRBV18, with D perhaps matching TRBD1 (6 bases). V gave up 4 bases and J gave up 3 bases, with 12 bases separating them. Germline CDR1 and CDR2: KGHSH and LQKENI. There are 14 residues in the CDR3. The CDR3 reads CASSRDTADTEAFF. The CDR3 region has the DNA TGTGCCAGCTCACGGGACACGGCTGACACTGAAGCTTTCTTT.

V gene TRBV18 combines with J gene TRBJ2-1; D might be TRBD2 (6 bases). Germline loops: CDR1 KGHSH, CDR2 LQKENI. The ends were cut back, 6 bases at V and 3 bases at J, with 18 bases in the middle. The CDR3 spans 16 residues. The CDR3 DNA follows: TGTGCCAGCTCCCCCCGGGACTCCCCTTTCTACAATGAGCAGTTCTTC. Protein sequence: CASSPRDSPFYNEQFF.

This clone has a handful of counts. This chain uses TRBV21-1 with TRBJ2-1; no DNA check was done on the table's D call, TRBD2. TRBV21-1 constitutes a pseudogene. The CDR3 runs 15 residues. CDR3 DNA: TGTGCCAGCGGCGGACTAGCGGGAGAACGCAATGAGCAGTTCTTC. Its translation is CASGGLAGERNEQFF.

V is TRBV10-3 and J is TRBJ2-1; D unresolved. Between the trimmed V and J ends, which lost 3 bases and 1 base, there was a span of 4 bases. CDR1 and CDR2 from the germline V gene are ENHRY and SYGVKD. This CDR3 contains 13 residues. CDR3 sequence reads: CAISDGSYNEQFF. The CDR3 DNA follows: TGTGCCATCAGTGACGGGTCCTACAATGAGCAGTTCTTC.

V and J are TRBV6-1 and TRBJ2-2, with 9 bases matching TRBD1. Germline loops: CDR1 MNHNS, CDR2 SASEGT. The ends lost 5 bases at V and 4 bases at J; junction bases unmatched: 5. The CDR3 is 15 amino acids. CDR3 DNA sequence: TGTGCCAGCAGTCCGGGGACAGGGCCCACCGGGGAGCTGTTTTTT. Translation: CASSPGTGPTGELFF.

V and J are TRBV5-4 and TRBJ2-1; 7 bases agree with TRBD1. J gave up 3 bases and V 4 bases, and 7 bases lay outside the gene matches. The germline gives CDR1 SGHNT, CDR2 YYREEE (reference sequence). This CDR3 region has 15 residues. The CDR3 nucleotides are TGTGCCAGCAGCCCCGACAGGGACCTCTACAATGAGCAGTTCTTC. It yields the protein CASSPDRDLYNEQFF. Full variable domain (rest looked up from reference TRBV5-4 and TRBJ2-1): ETGVTQSPTHLIKTRGQQVTLRCSSQSGHNTVSWYQQALGQGPQFIFQYYREEENGRGNFPPRFSGLQFPNYSSELNVNALELDDSALYLCASSPDRDLYNEQFFGPGTRLTVL.

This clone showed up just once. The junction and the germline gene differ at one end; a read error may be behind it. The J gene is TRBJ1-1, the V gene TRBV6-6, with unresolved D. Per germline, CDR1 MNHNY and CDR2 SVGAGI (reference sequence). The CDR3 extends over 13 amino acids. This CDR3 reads CASSYLQNSEAFF. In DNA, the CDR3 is TGTGCCAGCAGTTACCTCCAGAACTCTGAAGCTTTCTTT.

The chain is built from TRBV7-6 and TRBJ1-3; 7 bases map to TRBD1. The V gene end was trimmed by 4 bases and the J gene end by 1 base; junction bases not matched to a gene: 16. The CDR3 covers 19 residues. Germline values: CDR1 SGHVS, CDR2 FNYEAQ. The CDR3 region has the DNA TGTGCCAGCAGCTCGGTAAATAACCGGGACAGACAGTCTGGAAACACCATATATTTT. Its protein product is CASSSVNNRDRQSGNTIYF. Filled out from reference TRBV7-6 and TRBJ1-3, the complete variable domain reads GAGVSQSPRYKVTKRGQDVALRCDPISGHVSLYWYRQALGQGPEFLTYFNYEAQQDKSGLPNDRFSAERPEGSISTLTIQRTEQRDSAMYRCASSSVNNRDRQSGNTIYFGEGSWLTVV.